The rows below give T cell receptor beta chains drawn from one sample of a study of T cells in Graves' hyperthyroidism and ophthalmopathy. TCRdb fed the multiplex PCR reads into MiXCR, producing one record per CDR3 protein. In the table there are 400,000 to 550,000 distinct CDR3 sequences, about an eighth of which are singletons. Sequenced material: blood. Receptor source: a woman in her late teens or twenties with Graves' hyperthyroidism. The CDR3 runs from the conserved cysteine through the conserved F or W.

V: TRBV7-8
J: TRBJ2-3
CDR3: CASSLGRKWTIRTDTQYF

V: TRBV5-1
J: TRBJ2-6
CDR3: CASSLRGPFPVAGANVLTF

V: TRBV5-5
J: TRBJ1-4
CDR3: CASSIRGVPNEKLFF

V: TRBV10-3
J: TRBJ1-2
CDR3: CATHRDDGTGGGYTF

V: TRBV20-1
J: TRBJ2-2
CDR3: CSARSSTAGELFF

V: TRBV7-9
J: TRBJ2-7
CDR3: CASSGQKTYEQYF

V: TRBV27
J: TRBJ2-7
CDR3: CASSSNFRDWYYEQYF

V: TRBV11-3
J: TRBJ2-2
CDR3: CASSLGVADTGELFF

V: TRBV7-3
J: TRBJ2-3
CDR3: CAGSLGQGTDTQYF

V: TRBV7-9
J: TRBJ2-5
CDR3: CASTRQTETQYF

V: TRBV13
J: TRBJ2-5
CDR3: CASSFTGAQETQYF

V: TRBV30
J: TRBJ1-4
CDR3: CAWSEDPNEKLFF

V: TRBV15
J: TRBJ1-4
CDR3: CATRSRGTNEKLFF

V: TRBV5-4
J: TRBJ2-3
CDR3: CASSLRVSGRWSGTDTQYF

V: TRBV29-1
J: TRBJ1-2
CDR3: CSVQGAGPYGYTF